This is a list of T cell receptor beta chains from one sample in a study of CD8 T cells in Susac syndrome. MiXCR, applied by TCRdb to the immunoSEQ multiplex PCR reads, yields one record per CDR3 protein. This table has 110,000 or so distinct CDR3 sequences, 96% appearing once. The sequenced material came from CD4+ T cells from PBMCs. The receptor source for this set is a human donor in good health. CDR3s include the opening cysteine and the closing phenylalanine or tryptophan. D genes are given only for firm matches. Clone size, where shown, is once, few, many, or a class for clones that have expanded.

V	D	size	J	DNA	CDR3
TRBV28	TRBD1	.	TRBJ2-3	TGTGCCAGCAGTTTAATGGGGACAGGGGGCGCAGATACGCAGTATTTT	CASSLMGTGGADTQYF
TRBV7-9	TRBD1	.	TRBJ2-3	TGTGCCAGCAGCTTAGCCCGGACAGGGCTGAATACGCAGTATTTT	CASSLARTGLNTQYF
TRBV25-1	.	.	TRBJ2-3	TGTGCCAGCAGTGAAGGCTTCACAGATACGCAGTATTTT	CASSEGFTDTQYF
TRBV14	TRBD2	.	TRBJ2-7	TGTGCCAGCAGTCGATTTAGCGGGAGGGCAAACGAGCAGTACTTC	CASSRFSGRANEQYF
TRBV2	TRBD1	.	TRBJ1-5	TGTGCCAGCATCTCGACAGGGGGACAGCCCAAGCATTTT	CASISTGGQPKHF
TRBV7-8	.	.	TRBJ2-6	TGTGCCAGCAGCTTATTCGGGTCCTCCCCGTCCTCTGGGGCCAACGTCCTGACTTTC	CASSLFGSSPSSGANVLTF
TRBV28	TRBD1	.	TRBJ2-7	TGTGCCAGCAGTTTAGCCGGGACAGGGCAGGACGAGCAGTACTTC	CASSLAGTGQDEQYF
TRBV18	TRBD1	.	TRBJ2-7	TGTGCCAGCTCACCCACGGACAGGGGGGGCGAGCAGTACTTC	CASSPTDRGGEQYF
TRBV13	TRBD1	.	TRBJ1-3	TGTGCCAGCAGCTTGGGACAGGGCAGTGGAAACACCATATATTTT	CASSLGQGSGNTIYF
TRBV6-2/TRBV6-3	.	.	TRBJ2-2	TGTGCCAGCAGTCGGGACAACACCGGGGAGCTGTTTTTT	CASSRDNTGELFF
TRBV6-2/TRBV6-3	.	.	TRBJ2-5	TGTGCCAGCAGTCTCCGGCGGGTAGAGACCCAGTACTTC	CASSLRRVETQYF
TRBV19	TRBD2	.	TRBJ2-2	TGTGCCAGTATGGGGCTAGCGGGATACACCGGGGAGCTGTTTTTT	CASMGLAGYTGELFF
TRBV5-6	.	.	TRBJ1-1	TGTGCCAGCAGCTGGACGGCAGCCGAAGCTTTCTTT	CASSWTAAEAFF
TRBV3-1	.	.	TRBJ1-2	TGTGCCAGCAGCTCCTCCCCCGGACAGCAGTCGGAGACCTTC	CASSSSPGQQSETF
TRBV7-9	TRBD1	.	TRBJ1-1	TGTGCCAGCAGCTTTACAGGGGATACTGAAGCTTTCTTT	CASSFTGDTEAFF
TRBV18	.	.	TRBJ2-7	TGTGCCAGCTCACCGGAGAGTGTTGCCTACGAGCAGTACTTC	CASSPESVAYEQYF
TRBV2	TRBD1	.	TRBJ1-2	TGTGCCAGCGAGACAGGGGGGAACTATGGCTACACCTTC	CASETGGNYGYTF
TRBV29-1	.	.	TRBJ1-1	TGCAGCGTTGAAACATTAAACACTGAAGCTTTCTTT	CSVETLNTEAFF
TRBV28	.	.	TRBJ2-7	TGTGCCAGCTCCGAGGGGACGCCCCGAGCGGGGCAGTACTTC	CASSEGTPRAGQYF
TRBV29-1	TRBD1	.	TRBJ2-1	TGCAGCGCCTTTCGACAGGGGTACAATGAGCAGTTCTTC	CSAFRQGYNEQFF
TRBV7-8	TRBD1	.	TRBJ2-7	TGTGCCAGCAGCCCGGATGGACAGGGGGTCTACGAGCAGTACTTC	CASSPDGQGVYEQYF
TRBV27	TRBD1	few	TRBJ2-5	TGTGCCAGCAGTACGGGACAGGGGGCAAGGGAGACCCAGTACTTC	CASSTGQGARETQYF
TRBV2	.	once	TRBJ1-2	TGTGCCAGCATCCGACAGGTTTTAATGAATGGCTACACCTTC	CASIRQVLMNGYTF
TRBV3-1	.	.	TRBJ2-1	TGTGCCAGCAGCCAAGATGGCATAATCCCCCGCAATGAGCAGTTCTTC	CASSQDGIIPRNEQFF
TRBV2	TRBD1	.	TRBJ2-7	TGTGCCAGCAGGGGGACAGGGCGGCACGAGCAGTACTTC	CASRGTGRHEQYF
TRBV6-1	TRBD1	.	TRBJ1-2	TGTGCCAGCAGTCGGGCCCGGACAGGGGGGACCTATGGCTACACCTTC	CASSRARTGGTYGYTF
TRBV5-1	.	.	TRBJ1-1	TGCGCCAGCAGCTTGGCCGTTCCGGGTGAAGCTTTCTTT	CASSLAVPGEAFF
TRBV5-1	TRBD1	.	TRBJ2-7	TGCGCCAGCAGCGGCCTCCGGGACAGGGGGCTGGGGGAGCAGTACTTC	CASSGLRDRGLGEQYF
TRBV9	TRBD1	.	TRBJ2-1	TGTGCCAGCAGCGTAGAGGTCGGCAGGGGGCGGAATGAGCAGTTCTTC	CASSVEVGRGRNEQFF
TRBV19	TRBD2	.	TRBJ2-2	TGTGCCAGTACCCCTCCGGGACTAGCCACCGGGGAGCTGTTTTTT	CASTPPGLATGELFF
TRBV5-1	TRBD2	.	TRBJ2-5	TGCGCCAGCAGCGGGGGACTAGCGCCCCAAGAGACCCAGTACTTC	CASSGGLAPQETQYF
TRBV2	.	.	TRBJ2-7	TGTGCCAGCACGGCGGAGGCAGAGTCCTACGAGCAGTACTTC	CASTAEAESYEQYF
TRBV4-1	TRBD1	.	TRBJ2-7	TGCGCCAGCAGCCAAGATCGGACAGGGGGCTCCTACGAGCAGTACTTC	CASSQDRTGGSYEQYF
TRBV5-1	TRBD1	once	TRBJ1-5	TGCGCCAGCAGCAAGACAGGGGGCAATCAGCCCCAGCATTTT	CASSKTGGNQPQHF
TRBV5-1	.	.	TRBJ2-1	TGCGCCAGCAGCTTGGAGGCGAATGAGCAGTTCTTC	CASSLEANEQFF
TRBV27	.	.	TRBJ2-3	TGTGCCAGCAGTTCGGACGGGCCTGGTACGCAGTATTTT	CASSSDGPGTQYF
TRBV7-9	TRBD1	.	TRBJ1-2	TGTGCCAGCAGCTTAGGGGGGACAGAAGCTAACTATGGCTACACCTTC	CASSLGGTEANYGYTF
TRBV2	.	.	TRBJ1-6	TGTGCCAGCGGGCGGGCTCTTTCACCCCTCCACTTT	CASGRALSPLHF
TRBV29-1	.	.	TRBJ2-2	TGCAGCGTTCGGACAATGGCCAACACCGGGGAGCTGTTTTTT	CSVRTMANTGELFF
TRBV2	.	.	TRBJ1-1	TGTGCCAGCTTTGAGCACATGAACACTGAAGCTTTCTTT	CASFEHMNTEAFF
TRBV6-5	.	.	TRBJ2-2	TGTGCCAGCAGTACAGGGTGGACCGGGGAGCTGTTTTTT	CASSTGWTGELFF
TRBV11-2	TRBD1	.	TRBJ1-2	TGTGCCAGCAGCCGCGGGACAGTTGAGGGCTACACCTTC	CASSRGTVEGYTF
TRBV7-2	.	.	TRBJ2-6	TGTGCCAGCAGCTTAGCGGGGGGCTCTGGGGCCAACGTCCTGACTTTC	CASSLAGGSGANVLTF
TRBV5-1	TRBD1	.	TRBJ1-1	TGCGCCAGCAGCACGGGGACAGCGAACACTGAAGCTTTCTTT	CASSTGTANTEAFF
TRBV7-2	TRBD2	.	TRBJ2-3	TGTGCCAGCAGAGCCGGGGGGGGCACAGATACGCAGTATTTT	CASRAGGGTDTQYF
TRBV6-2/TRBV6-3	TRBD2	.	TRBJ2-1	TGTGCCAGCAGTTACCCGACTAGCGGGACGAGCTCCTACAATGAGCAGTTCTTC	CASSYPTSGTSSYNEQFF
TRBV2	.	.	TRBJ2-6	TGTGCCAGCAGGGCGGAGAGCTCTGGGGCCAACGTCCTGACTTTC	CASRAESSGANVLTF
TRBV18	TRBD1	.	TRBJ1-6	TGTGCCAGCTCACCACCGGGACAGGTTTATTCACCCCTCCACTTT	CASSPPGQVYSPLHF
TRBV3-1	.	.	TRBJ2-2	TGTGCCAGCAGCCAACTCCCCACTACAGGGACCGGGGAGCTGTTTTTT	CASSQLPTTGTGELFF
TRBV29-1	.	.	TRBJ1-1	TGCAGCCCTCAACAGGGCACTGAAGCTTTCTTT	CSPQQGTEAFF
TRBV18	TRBD1	.	TRBJ2-7	TGTGCCAGCGCTGGACAGGGGGCGCGGGACGAGCAGTACTTC	CASAGQGARDEQYF
TRBV7-9	.	.	TRBJ2-1	TGTGCCAGCAGCTTTACAGGAAGCTACAATGAGCAGTTCTTC	CASSFTGSYNEQFF
TRBV12-3/TRBV12-4	.	.	TRBJ2-2	TGTGCAACCATCGCGAACACCGGGGAGCTGTTTTTT	CATIANTGELFF
TRBV28	.	.	TRBJ1-4	TGTGCCAGCACGGACGGCACAACTAATGAAAAACTGTTTTTT	CASTDGTTNEKLFF
TRBV4-1	TRBD2	.	TRBJ2-1	TGCGCCAGCAGCTTCCCCGGGACTACCTACAATGAGCAGTTCTTC	CASSFPGTTYNEQFF
TRBV28	.	.	TRBJ2-7	TGTGCCAGCAGTTTACGTCCCGGGACGGGCTCCTACGAGCAGTACTTC	CASSLRPGTGSYEQYF
TRBV3-1	.	.	TRBJ2-5	TGTGCCAGCAGCCATAATAAGGGGGTTGAGACCCAGTACTTC	CASSHNKGVETQYF